This entry is about one T cell receptor beta chain. Germline V gene lookup returns CDR1 MNHNS and CDR2 SASEGT. The CDR3 contains 14 residues. V lost 1 base and J lost 7, with 14 bases in between. Method: immunoSEQ multiplex PCR; TCRdb's copy keeps in-frame clones and lacks some. The sample lists about 73,000 clones; over 80% were seen once. This sample was taken from a study of T cell changes during pregnancy in multiple sclerosis. The receptor's source is a female donor in good health, enrolled as a control in a pregnancy study. Sequencing was performed on peripheral blood, taken in the third trimester of pregnancy. The chain couples TRBV6-1 to TRBJ2-7; D gene ambiguous. DNA for the CDR3: TGTGCCAGCAGTGAAGGGGCCTCAAGCCCGGAGCAGTACTTC. Its protein is CASSEGASSPEQYF.